This T cell receptor beta chain was documented in a study of shared clonotypes between healthy human individuals. This CDR3 comprises 16 residues. Germline V gene sequence: CDR1 MNHEY, CDR2 SMNVEV (reference sequence). V lost 8 bases and J lost 3, with 23 bases in between. Naive CD8 cells, CD45RO-negative and positively selected for CCR7, excluded terminally differentiated effector memory CD45RA+ cells. Points on this clone: The antigen remains undetermined.

General study findings and limits: Owing to a small donor count, the genetic and exposure-history diversity represented was limited. Sharing across four donors was highest in naive CD4 (roughly 5%) and lowest in memory CD8 (approximately 0.4%).

Researchers divided each subset's genomic DNA evenly across several immunoSEQ plates. Repertoires were generated with immunoSEQ multiplex PCR, while TCRdb's copy carries only in-frame clones and drops some. The sample yields 1.5 million to 2.5 million clones, about 95% seen once. This TCR was recovered from a man between 18 and 35 years old in good health. The chain uses TRBV27 and TRBJ2-7; tentative D call: TRBD2 (7 bases). Sequencing was done on a sample of naive CD8+ T cells sorted from blood. As DNA, the CDR3 is TGTGCCAGCCTTTTCTTAGGGCGAGGGGGGGTCTACGAGCAGTACTTC. The encoded protein is CASLFLGRGGVYEQYF.